This section outlines one TCR beta chain sequence together with its context. This sample is part of a study of T cell clones after liver transplantation. The data were produced by immunoSEQ multiplex PCR, yet TCRdb's version contains in-frame clones alone and is incomplete. The repertoire includes 20,000 to 30,000 clones, around three quarters of them detected once, and approximately 2.8% sits in the top ten. The V gene lost 1 base and the J gene lost 3 bases, with 9 bases spanning the gap. The CDR3 runs 14 residues. Germline values: CDR1 LNHNV, CDR2 YYDKDF (reference sequence). Specimen: CD4+ T cells from blood, collected before liver transplant. The chain carries TRBV15 and TRBJ1-2, with D unresolved. This TCR came from a human donor who received a liver transplant. CDR3 region: CATSRARVDYGYTF. The CDR3, as DNA: TGTGCCACCAGCAGAGCGCGGGTGGACTATGGCTACACCTTC.